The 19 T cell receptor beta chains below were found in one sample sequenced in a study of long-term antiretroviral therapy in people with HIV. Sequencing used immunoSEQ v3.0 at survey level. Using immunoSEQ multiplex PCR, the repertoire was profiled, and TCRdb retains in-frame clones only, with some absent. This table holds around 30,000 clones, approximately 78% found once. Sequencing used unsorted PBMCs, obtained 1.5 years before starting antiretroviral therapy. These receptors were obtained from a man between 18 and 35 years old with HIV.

The CDR3 bases are TGTGCCAGCAACAGCGGGAGCGGCGCAGATACGCAGTATTTT. As protein: CASNSGSGADTQYF. The chain has TRBV7-2 and TRBJ2-3; 8 bases map to TRBD2. This CDR3 contains 14 residues. From germline, CDR1 is SGHTA and CDR2 FQGNSA. The ends lost 7 bases at V and 4 bases at J; junction bases unmatched: 7.

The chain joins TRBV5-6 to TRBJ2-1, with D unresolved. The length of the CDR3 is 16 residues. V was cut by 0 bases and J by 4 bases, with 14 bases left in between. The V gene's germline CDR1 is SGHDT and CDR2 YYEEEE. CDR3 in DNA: TGTGCCAGCAGCTTGGGTTTAAGGGCAGATTACAATGAGCAGTTCTTC. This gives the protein CASSLGLRADYNEQFF.

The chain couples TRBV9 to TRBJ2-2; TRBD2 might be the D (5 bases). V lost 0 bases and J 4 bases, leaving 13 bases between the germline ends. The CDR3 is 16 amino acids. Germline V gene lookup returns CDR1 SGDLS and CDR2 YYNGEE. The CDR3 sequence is CASSVDYGRGTGELFF. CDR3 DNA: TGTGCCAGCAGCGTAGATTATGGGAGAGGCACCGGGGAGCTGTTTTTT.

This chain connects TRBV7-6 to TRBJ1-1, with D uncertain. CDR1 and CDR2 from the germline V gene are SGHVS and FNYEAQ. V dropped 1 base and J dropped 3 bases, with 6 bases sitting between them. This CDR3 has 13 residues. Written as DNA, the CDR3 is TGTGCCAGCAGCTTAGAGAGGCACACTGAAGCTTTCTTT. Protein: CASSLERHTEAFF.

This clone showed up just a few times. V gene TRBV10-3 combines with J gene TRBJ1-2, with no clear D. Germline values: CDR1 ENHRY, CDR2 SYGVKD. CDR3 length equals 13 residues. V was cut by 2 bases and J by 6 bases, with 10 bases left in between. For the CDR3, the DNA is TGTGCCATCAGTGAGCATAGCTTGAATGGCTACACCTTC. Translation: CAISEHSLNGYTF.

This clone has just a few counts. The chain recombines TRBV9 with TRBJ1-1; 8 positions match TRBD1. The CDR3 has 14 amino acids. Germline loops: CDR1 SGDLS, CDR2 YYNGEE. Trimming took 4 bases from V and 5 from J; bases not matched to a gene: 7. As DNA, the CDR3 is TGTGCCAGCAGCCATACAGGGGGGGGAACTGAAGCTTTCTTT. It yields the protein CASSHTGGGTEAFF.

The DNA for the CDR3 is TGTGCCAGCAGCCCAGGGACGGGAAACACCATATATTTT. Protein sequence: CASSPGTGNTIYF. The chain combines TRBV2 with TRBJ1-3, with TRBD1 as a possible D gene (5 bases). Germline-derived CDR1 and CDR2 are SNHLY and FYNNEI. The CDR3 is 13 residues long. V lost 6 bases and J 4 bases, leaving 10 bases between the germline ends.

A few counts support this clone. As DNA, the CDR3 is TGCGCCAGCAGCTTGGCCGGAGGCGAGCAGTACTTC. Translation: CASSLAGGEQYF. The chain couples TRBV5-1 to TRBJ2-7; D perhaps matches TRBD2 (5 bases). Trimming stripped 0 bases from V and 6 bases from J, with 7 bases between. Per germline, CDR1 SGHRS and CDR2 YFSETQ. The CDR3 loop spans 12 amino acids.

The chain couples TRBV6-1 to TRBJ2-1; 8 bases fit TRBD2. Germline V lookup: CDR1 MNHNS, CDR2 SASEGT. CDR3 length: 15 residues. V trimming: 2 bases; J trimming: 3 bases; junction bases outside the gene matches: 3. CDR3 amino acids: CASSELAGLYNEQFF. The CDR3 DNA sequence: TGTGCCAGCAGTGAATTAGCGGGACTCTACAATGAGCAGTTCTTC.

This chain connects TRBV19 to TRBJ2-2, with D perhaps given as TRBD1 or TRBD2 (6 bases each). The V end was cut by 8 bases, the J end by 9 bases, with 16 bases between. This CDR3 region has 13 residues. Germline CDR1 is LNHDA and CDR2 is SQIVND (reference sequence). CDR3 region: CASSLGGLRELFF. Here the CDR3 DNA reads TGTGCCAGTTCCCTGGGGGGCCTCAGGGAGCTGTTTTTT.

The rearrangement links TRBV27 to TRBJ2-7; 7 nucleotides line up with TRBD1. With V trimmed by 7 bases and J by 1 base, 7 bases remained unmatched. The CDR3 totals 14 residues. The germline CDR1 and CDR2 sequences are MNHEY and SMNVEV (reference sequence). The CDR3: CASNHHRGSYEQYF. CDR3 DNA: TGTGCCAGCAATCACCACAGGGGTTCCTACGAGCAGTACTTC.

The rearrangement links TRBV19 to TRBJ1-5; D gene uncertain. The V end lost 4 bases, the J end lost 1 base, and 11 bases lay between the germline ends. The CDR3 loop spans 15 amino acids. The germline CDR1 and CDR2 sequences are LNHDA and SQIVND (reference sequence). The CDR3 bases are TGTGCCAGTAGTAAGTGGGGTACGAGCAATCAGCCCCAGCATTTT. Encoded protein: CASSKWGTSNQPQHF.

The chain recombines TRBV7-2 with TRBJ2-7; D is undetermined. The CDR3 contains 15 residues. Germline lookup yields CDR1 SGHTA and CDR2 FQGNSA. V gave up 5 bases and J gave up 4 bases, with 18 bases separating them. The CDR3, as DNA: TGTGCCAGCAGCCCTCAGACCTGGATCGGGTACGAGCAGTACTTC. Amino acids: CASSPQTWIGYEQYF.

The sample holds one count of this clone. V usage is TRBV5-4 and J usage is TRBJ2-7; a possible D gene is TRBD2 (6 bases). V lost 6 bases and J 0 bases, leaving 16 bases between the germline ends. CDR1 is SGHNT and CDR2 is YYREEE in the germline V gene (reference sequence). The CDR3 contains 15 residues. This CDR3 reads CASTLGGLSSYEQYF. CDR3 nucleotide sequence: TGTGCCAGCACCCTGGGTGGACTAAGCTCCTACGAGCAGTACTTC.

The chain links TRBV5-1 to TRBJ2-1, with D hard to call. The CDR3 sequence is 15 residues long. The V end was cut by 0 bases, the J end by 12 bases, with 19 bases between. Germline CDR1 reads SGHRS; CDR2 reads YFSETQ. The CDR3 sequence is CASSLVLRLTVGQFF. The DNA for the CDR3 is TGCGCCAGCAGCTTGGTGCTGCGGCTTACGGTAGGGCAGTTCTTC.

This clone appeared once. The CDR3: CASRTQDTGELFF. In DNA, the CDR3 is TGTGCCAGCAGAACACAGGACACCGGGGAGCTGTTTTTT. The V call is TRBV6-6, the J call TRBJ2-2; possible D gene TRBD1, 5 bases. With 6 bases removed from V and 3 bases from J, the gap between germline ends came to 8 bases. The CDR3 totals 13 residues. Germline V gives CDR1 MNHNY, CDR2 SVGAGI (reference sequence).

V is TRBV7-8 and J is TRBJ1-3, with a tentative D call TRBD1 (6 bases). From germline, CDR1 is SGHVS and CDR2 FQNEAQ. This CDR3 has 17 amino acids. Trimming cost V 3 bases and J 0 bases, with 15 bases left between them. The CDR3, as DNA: TGTGCCAGCAGCTTCCAGACAGGCCGCCTCTCTGGAAACACCATATATTTT. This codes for CASSFQTGRLSGNTIYF. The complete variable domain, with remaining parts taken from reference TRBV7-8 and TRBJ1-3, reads GAGVSQSPRYKVAKRGQDVALRCDPISGHVSLFWYQQALGQGPEFLTYFQNEAQLDKSGLPSDRFFAERPEGSVSTLKIQRTQQEDSAVYLCASSFQTGRLSGNTIYFGEGSWLTVV.

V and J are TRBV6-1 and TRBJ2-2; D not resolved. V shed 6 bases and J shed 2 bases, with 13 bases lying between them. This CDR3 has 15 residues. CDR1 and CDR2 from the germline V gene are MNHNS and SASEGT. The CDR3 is CASSPRQANTGELFF. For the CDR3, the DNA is TGTGCCAGCAGCCCTCGGCAGGCCAACACCGGGGAGCTGTTTTTT.

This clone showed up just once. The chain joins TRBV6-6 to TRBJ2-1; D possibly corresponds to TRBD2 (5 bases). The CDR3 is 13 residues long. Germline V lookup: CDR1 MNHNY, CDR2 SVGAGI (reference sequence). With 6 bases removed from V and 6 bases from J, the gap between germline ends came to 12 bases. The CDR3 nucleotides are TGTGCCAGCAGCCATCCCCGGGGCAATGAGCAGTTCTTC. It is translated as CASSHPRGNEQFF.